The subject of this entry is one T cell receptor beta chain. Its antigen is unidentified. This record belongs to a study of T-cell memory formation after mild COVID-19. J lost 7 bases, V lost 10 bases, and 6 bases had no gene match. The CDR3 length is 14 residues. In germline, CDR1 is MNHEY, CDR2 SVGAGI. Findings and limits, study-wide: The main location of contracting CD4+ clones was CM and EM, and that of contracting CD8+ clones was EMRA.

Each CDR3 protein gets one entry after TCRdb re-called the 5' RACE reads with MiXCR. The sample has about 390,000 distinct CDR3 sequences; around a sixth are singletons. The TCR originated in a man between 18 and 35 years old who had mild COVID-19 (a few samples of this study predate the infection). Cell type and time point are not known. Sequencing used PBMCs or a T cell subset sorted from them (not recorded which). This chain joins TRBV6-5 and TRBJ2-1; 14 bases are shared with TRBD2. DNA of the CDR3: TGTGCCACCCGGACTAGCGGGGGGACTAATGAGCAGTTCTTC. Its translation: CATRTSGGTNEQFF.